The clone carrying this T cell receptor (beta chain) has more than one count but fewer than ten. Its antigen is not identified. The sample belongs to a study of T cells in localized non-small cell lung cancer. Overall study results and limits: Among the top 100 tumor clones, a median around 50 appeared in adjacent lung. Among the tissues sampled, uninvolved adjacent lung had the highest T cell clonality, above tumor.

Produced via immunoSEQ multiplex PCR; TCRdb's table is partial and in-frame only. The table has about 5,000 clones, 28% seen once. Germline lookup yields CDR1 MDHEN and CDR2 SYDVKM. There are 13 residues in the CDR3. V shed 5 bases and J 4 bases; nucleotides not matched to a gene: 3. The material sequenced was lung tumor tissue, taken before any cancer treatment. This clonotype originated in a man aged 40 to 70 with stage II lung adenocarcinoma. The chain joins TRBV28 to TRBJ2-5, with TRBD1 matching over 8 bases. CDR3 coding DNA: TGTGCCAGCAGTCATGACAGGGGAGAGACCCAGTACTTC. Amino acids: CASSHDRGETQYF.